One sample yielded the 26 T cell receptor beta chains listed below, sequenced in a study of blood T cell repertoires in COVID-19. Profiling relied on immunoSEQ multiplex PCR, and the TCRdb table lists in-frame clones only, not all of them. This sample yields 10,000 to 15,000 clones, of which roughly 84% are seen a single time; approximately 25% belongs to the top ten. Material for sequencing was peripheral blood. These receptors all stem from a man in his forties with active or convalescent COVID-19.

This chain uses TRBV7-2 with TRBJ2-5; 15 nucleotides line up with TRBD2. The CDR3 length is 17 residues. In germline, CDR1 is SGHTA, CDR2 FQGNSA. V was pared by 5 bases and J by 1 base, with 5 bases of the junction left unmatched. CDR3 in amino acids: CASSPGLAGGPQETQYF. CDR3 bases: TGTGCCAGCAGCCCAGGACTAGCGGGGGGGCCCCAAGAGACCCAGTACTTC.

The V gene is TRBV19, the J gene TRBJ2-4; D is unresolved. The CDR3 spans 15 residues. Trimming left V 3 bases short and J 0 bases short, with 9 bases between. The germline V gene encodes CDR1 LNHDA and CDR2 SQIVND (reference sequence). DNA for the CDR3: TGTGCCAGTAGTATGTACAGATCAGCCAAAAACATTCAGTACTTC. This codes for CASSMYRSAKNIQYF.

The rearrangement links TRBV18 to TRBJ1-2, with unresolved D. V lost 1 base and J 2 bases, leaving 5 bases between the germline ends. The CDR3 is 13 residues long. From germline, CDR1 is KGHSH and CDR2 LQKENI. The CDR3 reads CASSPQENYGYTF. The CDR3 nucleotides read TGTGCCAGCTCACCACAGGAGAACTATGGCTACACCTTC. The full variable domain, in which reference TRBV18 and TRBJ1-2 provide the parts outside the CDR3, is NAGVMQNPRHLVRRRGQEARLRCSPMKGHSHVYWYRQLPEEGLKFMVYLQKENIIDESGMPKERFSAEFPKEGPSILRIQQVVRGDSAAYFCASSPQENYGYTFGSGTRLTVV.

This chain links TRBV7-3 with TRBJ2-5; 9 bases align to TRBD2. The CDR3 is made up of 14 amino acids. With V trimmed by 4 bases and J by 5 bases, 5 bases remained unmatched. CDR1 SGHTA and CDR2 FQGTGA come from the germline V gene. CDR3 sequence (DNA): TGTGCCAGCAGCTCCAGCGGGGGGCCCGAGACCCAGTACTTC. It codes for CASSSSGGPETQYF.

The chain links TRBV29-1 to TRBJ1-3, with TRBD1 matching over 8 bases. This CDR3 has 14 residues. Germline CDR1 reads SQVTM; CDR2 reads ANQGSEA. V shed 4 bases, J shed 3 bases, and the junction held 5 bases outside the gene matches. The CDR3, as DNA: TGCAGCGTTGCAGGGGGCGCCGGTGGAAACACCATATATTTT. Amino acid sequence: CSVAGGAGGNTIYF. Filled out from reference TRBV29-1 and TRBJ1-3, the complete variable domain reads SAVISQKPSRDICQRGTSLTIQCQVDSQVTMMFWYRQQPGQSLTLIATANQGSEATYESGFVIDKFPISRPNLTFSTLTVSNMSPEDSSIYLCSVAGGAGGNTIYFGEGSWLTVV.

This clone appeared a few times. The V and J genes are TRBV3-1 (or the pseudogene TRBV3-2) and TRBJ1-5; 7 bases line up with TRBD1. The CDR3 covers 13 residues. The ends lost 4 bases at V and 6 bases at J; junction bases unmatched: 3. Looked up from germline, CDR1 is LGHDT and CDR2 is YNNKEL (reference sequence). DNA of the CDR3: TGTGCCAGCAGCCCCGACAGGGCTCAGCCCCAGCATTTT. Its protein product is CASSPDRAQPQHF.

The V gene is TRBV5-4, the J gene TRBJ2-6; a weak D match, TRBD1 (6 bases). This CDR3 is 17 amino acids long. The V end lost 5 bases, the J end lost 2 bases, and 17 bases lay between the germline ends. The V gene's germline CDR1 is SGHNT and CDR2 YYREEE (reference sequence). The CDR3 coding sequence is TGTGCCAGCAGACCAGGGGAGTTACAAGCTGGGGCCAACGTCCTGACTTTC. Translating it yields CASRPGELQAGANVLTF.

The chain joins TRBV3-1 (or the pseudogene TRBV3-2) to TRBJ1-6, with no clear D. Trimming shortened V by 0 bases and J by 3 bases, and 15 bases separated the two germline ends. Germline V gene data show CDR1 as LGHDT and CDR2 as YNNKEL (reference sequence). The CDR3 sequence is 18 residues long. CDR3 coding DNA: TGTGCCAGCAGCCAAGATCGGCGGAGCATGGGCTATAATTCACCCCTCCACTTT. It yields the protein CASSQDRRSMGYNSPLHF.

The chain has TRBV27 and TRBJ2-7; maybe TRBD1 (6 bases). CDR3 length: 15 amino acids. V shed 7 bases and J shed 0 bases, with 16 bases lying between them. CDR1 MNHEY and CDR2 SMNVEV come from the germline V gene (reference sequence). CDR3 amino acids: CASKQRQATSYEQYF. DNA for the CDR3: TGTGCCAGCAAGCAACGACAGGCCACCTCCTACGAGCAGTACTTC.

The CDR3 here is CASSPSRTGNIQYF. The CDR3 DNA is TGTGCCAGCAGCCCTTCCAGGACAGGGAACATTCAGTACTTC. The chain links TRBV11-3 to TRBJ2-4; 8 bases are shared with TRBD1. V lost 5 bases to trimming and J lost 7 bases; unmatched junction nucleotides: 7. The germline V gene encodes CDR1 SGHNT and CDR2 YENEEA. This CDR3 has 14 amino acids.

This sequence joins TRBV24-1 and TRBJ2-1; 10 bases agree with TRBD1. With 4 bases clipped from V and 9 bases from J, the junction kept 11 bases outside the gene matches. CDR3 length: 16 residues. Germline CDR1 and CDR2: KGHDR and SFDVKD. This CDR3 reads CATSDSGQGVRSEQFF. CDR3 nucleotide sequence: TGTGCCACCAGTGACTCTGGACAGGGGGTAAGGAGTGAGCAGTTCTTC.

The chain employs TRBV29-1 and TRBJ2-1; 8 bases line up with TRBD2. The CDR3 totals 17 residues. Looked up from germline, CDR1 is SQVTM and CDR2 is ANQGSEA. The ends lost 5 bases at V and 8 bases at J; junction bases unmatched: 20. The DNA of the CDR3 is TGCAGCGTTTGGGGGAGGATTAGCGGGAAAATTGGTTATGAGCAGTTCTTC. Translated, it gives CSVWGRISGKIGYEQFF.

CDR3 sequence (DNA): TGCGCCAGCAGCTCCGGGACTAGCGGGAGTTATAGCACAGATACGCAGTATTTT. It is translated as CASSSGTSGSYSTDTQYF. The chain is built from TRBV5-1 and TRBJ2-3; 14 bases map to TRBD2. The CDR3 is made up of 18 amino acids. Trimming took 3 bases from V and 0 from J; bases not matched to a gene: 6. Germline values: CDR1 SGHRS, CDR2 YFSETQ.

The V and J genes are TRBV6-6 and TRBJ2-7; D is perhaps TRBD1 (6 bases). There are 13 residues in the CDR3. Germline loops: CDR1 MNHNY, CDR2 SVGAGI (reference sequence). V lost 5 bases to trimming and J lost 6 bases, with 14 bases between them. The CDR3: CASSNVQGGEQYF. CDR3 nucleotide sequence: TGTGCCAGCAGTAACGTCCAAGGGGGCGAGCAGTACTTC.

This sequence joins TRBV7-3 and TRBJ2-1; 7 bases line up with TRBD1. Germline trimming cut 5 bases from V and 8 bases from J; bases unmatched to any gene: 18. This CDR3 contains 17 residues. The germline V gene has CDR1 SGHTA and CDR2 FQGTGA. CDR3 sequence: CASSPQGGTPSTDEQFF. CDR3 bases: TGTGCCAGCAGCCCACAAGGGGGCACCCCCTCTACAGATGAGCAGTTCTTC.

This chain connects TRBV7-2 to TRBJ1-5; D is undetermined. Per the germline V gene, CDR1 is SGHTA and CDR2 is FQGNSA. The CDR3 is made up of 13 amino acids. Trimming left V 1 base short and J 5 bases short, with 6 bases between. CDR3 nucleotides: TGTGCCAGCAGCTTAGACCGGGATCAGCCCCAGCATTTT. Translation: CASSLDRDQPQHF.

The chain recombines TRBV27 with TRBJ2-1; tentatively, D is TRBD2 (5 bases). CDR3 length: 17 residues. CDR1 MNHEY and CDR2 SMNVEV come from the germline V gene (reference sequence). V was cut by 6 bases and J by 5 bases, with 23 bases left in between. The CDR3 spells CASSRTLETRSNNEQFF. In DNA, the CDR3 is TGTGCCAGCAGCCGGACTCTCGAGACGCGGTCCAACAATGAGCAGTTCTTC.

This chain connects TRBV7-3 to TRBJ1-2, with TRBD1 matching 8 bases. After removal of 5 bases from V and 4 bases from J, the junction contained 12 bases not matched to a gene. This CDR3 is 16 amino acids long. Germline assignment: CDR1 SGHTA and CDR2 FQGTGA. CDR3 amino acids: CASSKPWTGRVYGYTF. CDR3 nucleotide sequence: TGTGCCAGCAGCAAGCCTTGGACAGGGAGGGTCTATGGCTACACCTTC.

This clone was found a few times. The gene calls are TRBV5-6 and TRBJ2-7; TRBD1 matches at 8 bases. V lost 4 bases and J lost 5; bases outside the gene matches: 8. The CDR3 length is 14 residues. CDR1 SGHDT and CDR2 YYEEEE come from the germline V gene. CDR3: CASSVLDRDHEQYF. The CDR3 DNA reads as TGTGCCAGCAGCGTTCTGGACAGGGACCACGAGCAGTACTTC.

The genes are TRBV7-3 and TRBJ2-5, with 11 bases lining up with TRBD2. The germline V gene encodes CDR1 SGHTA and CDR2 FQGTGA. Trimming removed 5 bases from V and 7 bases from J; junction bases left unmatched: 6. The CDR3 extends over 14 amino acids. In DNA form, the CDR3 reads TGTGCCAGCAGCCCGACTAGCGGGGAGGTGACCCAGTACTTC. This translates into CASSPTSGEVTQYF.

V is TRBV5-4 and J is TRBJ1-2; possibly TRBD1 for D (6 bases). V was shortened by 0 bases and J by 4 bases, with 19 bases between the two germline ends. Germline V gene data show CDR1 as SGHNT and CDR2 as YYREEE (reference sequence). CDR3 size: 17 residues. The DNA of the CDR3 is TGTGCCAGCAGCTTGGGAACCATACAGGGACCTACCTATGGCTACACCTTC. Its protein product is CASSLGTIQGPTYGYTF. Full variable domain (remainder filled in from reference TRBV5-4 and TRBJ1-2): ETGVTQSPTHLIKTRGQQVTLRCSSQSGHNTVSWYQQALGQGPQFIFQYYREEENGRGNFPPRFSGLQFPNYSSELNVNALELDDSALYLCASSLGTIQGPTYGYTFGSGTRLTVV.

The rearrangement uses TRBV20-1 and TRBJ2-2, with 7 bases identical to TRBD2. V lost 3 bases and J lost 5; bases outside the gene matches: 9. CDR3 size: 15 residues. From germline, CDR1 is DFQATT and CDR2 SNEGSKA (reference sequence). The DNA for the CDR3 is TGCAGTGCTAGTTGGGGGGAGGGCCAAACCGGGGAGCTGTTTTTT. Protein sequence: CSASWGEGQTGELFF.

This chain's CDR3 is CASSSGLATSTDTQYF. CDR3 nucleotide sequence: TGTGCCAGCAGCTCTGGACTAGCGACTAGCACAGATACGCAGTATTTT. The chain employs TRBV7-9 and TRBJ2-3; 9 bases align to TRBD2. There are 16 residues in the CDR3. Unmatched junction bases numbered 5, after V lost 4 bases and J lost 0 bases. Germline CDR1 is SEHNR and CDR2 is FQNEAQ (reference sequence).

This chain connects TRBV6-4 to TRBJ1-5; D possibly corresponds to TRBD1 (6 bases). The CDR3 sequence is 13 residues long. V gave up 9 bases and J gave up 5 bases, with 14 bases separating them. Looked up from germline, CDR1 is MRHNA and CDR2 is SNTAGT. CDR3 amino acids: CASLQGRDQPQHF. In DNA form, the CDR3 reads TGTGCCAGTTTACAGGGCAGGGATCAGCCCCAGCATTTT.

The rearrangement links TRBV24-1 to TRBJ2-5; tentatively, D is TRBD2 (5 bases). The CDR3 runs 11 residues. Germline CDR1 KGHDR, CDR2 SFDVKD. CDR3 residues: CAAGEQETQYF. The CDR3 bases are TGTGCGGCCGGGGAGCAAGAGACCCAGTACTTC.

The chain carries TRBV7-9 and TRBJ2-1, with D tentatively TRBD1 (6 bases). The V and J ends lost 4 bases and 5 bases respectively, with 15 bases between them. The CDR3 has 15 amino acids. The germline V gene has CDR1 SEHNR and CDR2 FQNEAQ (reference sequence). The DNA of the CDR3 is TGTGCCAGCAGCTCCCAGGGGATTGGGAACAATGAGCAGTTCTTC. The encoded protein is CASSSQGIGNNEQFF.